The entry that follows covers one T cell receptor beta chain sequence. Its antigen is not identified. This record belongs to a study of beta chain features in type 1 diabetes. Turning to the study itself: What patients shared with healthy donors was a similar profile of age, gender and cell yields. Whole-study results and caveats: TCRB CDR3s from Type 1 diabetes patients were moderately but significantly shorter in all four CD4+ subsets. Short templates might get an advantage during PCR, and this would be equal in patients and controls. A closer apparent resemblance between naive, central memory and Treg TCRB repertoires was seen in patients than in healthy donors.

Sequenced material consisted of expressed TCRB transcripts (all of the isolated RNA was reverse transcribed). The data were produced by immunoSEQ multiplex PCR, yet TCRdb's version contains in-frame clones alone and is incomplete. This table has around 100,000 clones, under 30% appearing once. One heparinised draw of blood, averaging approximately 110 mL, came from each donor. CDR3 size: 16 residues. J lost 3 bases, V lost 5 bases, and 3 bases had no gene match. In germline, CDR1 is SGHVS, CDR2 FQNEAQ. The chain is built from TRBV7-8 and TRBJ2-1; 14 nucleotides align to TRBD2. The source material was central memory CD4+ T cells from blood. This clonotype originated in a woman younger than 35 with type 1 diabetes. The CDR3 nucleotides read TGTGCCAGCAGCCCGGGACTAGCGGGAGACTACAATGAGCAGTTCTTC. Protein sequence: CASSPGLAGDYNEQFF.